One TCR beta chain is described in this entry. Its antigen is not known. This record belongs to a study of T cell responses to AZD1222 COVID-19 vaccine. Study-level background: Some second doses came at about 4 weeks and others at about 12 weeks; these were pooled. Broader study findings: Spike regions recognized by vaccine-associated CD4 TCRs spanned the protein, led by 160-218 and 743-854. There were mostly white British donors and more females than males, and clonal diversity was possibly underestimated.

The V segment lost 1 base and the J segment 4 bases; nucleotides outside the gene matches: 7. Germline V gene data show CDR1 as SGHVS and CDR2 as FQNEAQ. This CDR3 is 16 amino acids long. Profiling relied on immunoSEQ multiplex PCR, and the TCRdb table lists in-frame clones only, not all of them. Of around 170,000 clones listed, under 95% are singletons. This sequence joins TRBV7-8 and TRBJ1-5, with 7 bases that match TRBD1. The sequences come from peripheral blood, collected on day 0 of AZD1222 vaccination. The TCR was taken from an adult in good health. CDR3 nucleotide sequence: TGTGCCAGCAGCTTAGAGGGGGGACAGTTAAATCAGCCCCAGCATTTT. Translation gives CASSLEGGQLNQPQHF.